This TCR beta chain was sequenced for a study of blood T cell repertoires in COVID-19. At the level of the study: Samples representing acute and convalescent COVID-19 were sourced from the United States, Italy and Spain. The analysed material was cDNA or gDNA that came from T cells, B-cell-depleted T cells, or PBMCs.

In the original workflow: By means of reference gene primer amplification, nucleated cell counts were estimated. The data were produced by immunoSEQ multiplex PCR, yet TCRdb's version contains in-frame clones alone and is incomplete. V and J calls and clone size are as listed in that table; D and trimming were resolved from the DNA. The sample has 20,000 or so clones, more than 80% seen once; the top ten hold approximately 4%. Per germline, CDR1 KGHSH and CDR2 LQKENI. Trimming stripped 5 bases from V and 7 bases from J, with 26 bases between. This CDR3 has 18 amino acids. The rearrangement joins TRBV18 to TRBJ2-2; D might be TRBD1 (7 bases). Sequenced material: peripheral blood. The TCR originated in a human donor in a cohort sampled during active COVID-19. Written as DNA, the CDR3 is TGTGCCAGCTCATCAAAGGGGGCCCTACGACGGGAGCGCGGGGAGCTGTTTTTT. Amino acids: CASSSKGALRRERGELFF.